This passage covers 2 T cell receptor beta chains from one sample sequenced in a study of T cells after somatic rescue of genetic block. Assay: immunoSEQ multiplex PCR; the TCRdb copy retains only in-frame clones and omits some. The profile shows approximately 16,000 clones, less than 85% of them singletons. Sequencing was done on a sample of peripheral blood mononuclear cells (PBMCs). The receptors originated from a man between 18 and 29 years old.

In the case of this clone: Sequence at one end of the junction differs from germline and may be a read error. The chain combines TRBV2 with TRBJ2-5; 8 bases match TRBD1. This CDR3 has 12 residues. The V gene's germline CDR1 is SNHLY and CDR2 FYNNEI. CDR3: CASSESRTGLHF. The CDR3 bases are TGTGCCAGCAGTGAATCAAGGACAGGGCTGCACTTC.

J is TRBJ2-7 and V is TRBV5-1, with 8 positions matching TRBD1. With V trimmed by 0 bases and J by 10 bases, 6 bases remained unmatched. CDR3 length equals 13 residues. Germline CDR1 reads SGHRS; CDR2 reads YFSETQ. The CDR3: CASSLGQGASQYF. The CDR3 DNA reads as TGCGCCAGCAGCTTGGGGCAGGGGGCAAGTCAGTACTTC.